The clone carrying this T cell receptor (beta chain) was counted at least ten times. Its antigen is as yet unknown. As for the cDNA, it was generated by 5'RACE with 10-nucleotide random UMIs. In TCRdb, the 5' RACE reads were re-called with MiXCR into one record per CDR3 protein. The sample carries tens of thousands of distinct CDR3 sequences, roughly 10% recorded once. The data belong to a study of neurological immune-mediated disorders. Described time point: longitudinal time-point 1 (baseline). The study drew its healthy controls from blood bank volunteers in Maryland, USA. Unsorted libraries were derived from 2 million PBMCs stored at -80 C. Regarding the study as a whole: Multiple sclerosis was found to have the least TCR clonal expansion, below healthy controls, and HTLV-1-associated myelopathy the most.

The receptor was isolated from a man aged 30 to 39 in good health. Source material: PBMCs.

CDR3 in amino acids: CASSPTRSGTGGKQFF. For the CDR3, the DNA is TGTGCCAGCAGTCCAACTCGTTCCGGGACAGGGGGTAAGCAGTTCTTC. The chain recombines TRBV27 with TRBJ2-1; 11 bases line up with TRBD1. Germline CDR1 and CDR2: MNHEY and SMNVEV (reference sequence). V lost 5 bases and J lost 11; bases outside the gene matches: 14. This CDR3 has 16 amino acids.